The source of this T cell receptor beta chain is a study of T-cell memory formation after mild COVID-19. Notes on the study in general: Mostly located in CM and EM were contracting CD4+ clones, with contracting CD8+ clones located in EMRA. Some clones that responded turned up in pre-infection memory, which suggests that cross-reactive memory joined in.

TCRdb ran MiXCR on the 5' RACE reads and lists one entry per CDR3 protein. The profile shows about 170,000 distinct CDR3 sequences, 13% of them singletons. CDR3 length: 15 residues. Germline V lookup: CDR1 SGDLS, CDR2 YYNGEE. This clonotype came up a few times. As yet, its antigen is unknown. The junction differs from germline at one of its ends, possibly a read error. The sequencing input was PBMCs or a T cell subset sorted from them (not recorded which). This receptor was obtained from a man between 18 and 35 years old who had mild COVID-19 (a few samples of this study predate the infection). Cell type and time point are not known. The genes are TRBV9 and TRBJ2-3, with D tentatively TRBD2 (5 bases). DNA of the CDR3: TGTGCCAGCACCGTAGGTACGGGGTCCACAGATACGCAGTATTTT. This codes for CASTVGTGSTDTQYF.